The T cell receptor (beta chain) described here comes from a study of regulatory T cells in long-lasting Graves disease (dated by TCRdb to the early 2020s). Study-level background: Patients with newly diagnosed Graves' disease had been on antithyroid drugs for under 3 months. The study was registered as a clinical trial and conducted in China. Patients with persistent Graves' disease were compared with patients with newly diagnosed Graves' disease using TCR sequencing and RNA sequencing of peripheral blood. A total of around 35 samples underwent TCR sequencing, from some 13 patients with persistent Graves' disease and about 20 patients with newly diagnosed Graves' disease. The full study reports these points: Persistent Graves' disease patients showed lower TCR Shannon entropy and fewer highly expanded clones than newly diagnosed patients, suggesting clonal expansion. Sequencing and analysis were limited to the TCR beta chain. Only peripheral blood was studied, because thyroid tissue, the primary lesion, was inaccessible. TRBV28, TRBJ1-2 and TRBJ2-5 were preferentially used in persistent disease, while TRBV20-1 and TRBJ2-1 were favored in newly diagnosed disease. Patients with persistent disease shared more public clonotypes (about 3,000) than newly diagnosed patients did (around 980). As a limitation, the authors acknowledged that the small sample size may reduce accuracy.

The germline V gene encodes CDR1 MDHEN and CDR2 SYDVKM. V trim: 4 bases; J trim: 4 bases; unmatched bases: 13. Reading from cysteine to phenylalanine, the CDR3 counts 17 amino acids. This entry keeps only the CDR3 DNA: 51 bases, framed from base 1. This clonotype appeared a single time. Its antigen is unknown. No quality values exist for individual bases; no much larger clone is one base distant. One read alone provides weak support. This sample's time point label indicates: newly diagnosed GD, antithyroid drugs for less than 3 months. For both TCR sequencing and RNA sequencing, RNA was extracted from PBMCs in TRIzol. Graves' disease was diagnosed according to American Thyroid Association guidelines. Patients for the study were recruited at an endocrinology department in Xi'an, China. Each patient gave approximately 9.7 milliliters of peripheral blood, collected in an EDTA anticoagulant tube. PBMCs were isolated by Ficoll Paque Plus density gradient separation without further T cell sorting. RNA quality was checked with an Agilent 2100 Bioanalyzer and agarose gel, and concentration with a NanoDrop 2000.

The library was generated by multiplex PCR. The instrument given in TCRdb is Illumina HiSeq 4000. CDR3 regions were amplified by Arm-PCR with iRepertoire HTBI primers to construct TCR beta libraries. Before sequencing, the PCR products went through gel purification. Under the source paper's analysis protocol: A total of fewer than 65 TRBV and about 13 TRBJ segments were identified across samples and were used for gene usage analysis of CDR3 amino acid clonotypes. COPE and FqMerger were used to merge filtered high-quality paired reads into contigs. Contigs were aligned with BLAST to IMGT TRBV, TRBD and TRBJ reference genes, and CDR3 was defined per IMGT. Any clonotype with a frequency above 0.1% was classified as a highly expanded clone. Repertoire diversity was measured by Shannon entropy, and V-J evenness by the Gini coefficient. Public clonotypes were defined as clonotypes shared by more than one individual. TCRdb ran its own pipeline on the public reads, namely fastp trimming at Q25 and MiXCR clone calling, and kept in-frame beta chains. Each record represents a unique CDR3 protein, reported with the most common genes and DNA among its rows. TCRdb, not the original authors, processed these V and J calls. This sample has 420,000 or so distinct CDR3 sequences in its table, and about 17% of those were observed once. The leading ten clones occupy 23% of the sample.

These same data were also listed under a study on T cells in Graves' hyperthyroidism and ophthalmopathy. Looking at the second paper: A patient counted as having stable Graves' hyperthyroidism if no progression to ophthalmopathy occurred over 18 months of follow-up. Hyperthyroidism patients were aged 18 to 65 years and newly diagnosed, with disease duration of less than 2 months. Patients with uncontrolled infections, other autoimmune diseases, pregnancy or lactation were excluded. Clinical symptoms, serum thyroxine and TRAb, thyroid ultrasound, and orbital computed tomography formed the basis for the diagnoses. The first round of RT-PCR for the TCR CDR3 was performed with the HTBI primer set and the Qiagen OneStep RT-PCR kit. Blood samples also contained most of the expanded thyroid clonotypes (frequency above 0.001), which suggests that blood repertoires may reflect thyroid immune responses. In cross-validation, a model built on a 13 V-J signature told ophthalmopathy apart from stable hyperthyroidism with about 90% sensitivity and approximately 81% specificity, and in testing the same model reached 80%/75%. In validation, the model predicted progression to ophthalmopathy a median of 6.5 months before onset, with over 55% sensitivity and roughly 77% specificity. A discovery cohort of roughly 100 patients, 43 with Graves' ophthalmopathy and about 60 with stable Graves' hyperthyroidism, was used to find distinguishing TCR V-J signatures. Prospective prediction of ophthalmopathy was tested in an independent validation cohort of about 19 hyperthyroidism patients and approximately 17 patients who later progressed to ophthalmopathy. For training and testing, the approximately 92 patients in the discovery cohort were randomly divided in a 7:3 ratio. Thyroid tissue and blood T-cell repertoires from six Graves' hyperthyroidism patients were also compared in the study. After sampling, hyperthyroidism patients received methimazole starting at 30 mg daily, and ophthalmopathy patients received high-dose intravenous methylprednisolone. The libraries were constructed in a second round of multiplex PCR and then size-selected and purified. Sequencing of the libraries was done on an Illumina HiSeq2000 using paired-end 100 bp reads. Raw data were processed with SOAPnuke, discarding reads with adapters, uncalled bases, mean Phred below 15, or no exact constant-primer or identifier match. High-quality paired reads were merged using COPE v1.2.5, and each unique nucleotide sequence was defined as a clonotype. Clonotypes were aligned to IMGT TRBV, TRBD and TRBJ reference segments using MiTCR v1.1. The analysis was restricted to V-J combinations with a frequency above 0.0001, which together covered around 99% of the repertoires. The TCS score was defined as F50 (clonal expansion) divided by E x V (chaos), with BLOSUM62-based TCRdist calculated between CDR3 peptides within each V-J. Welch's t-statistics and random forest reduced around 510 V-J features to roughly 13, which were used in a naive Bayes classifier (R e1071). No statistical method was used to set the sample size in advance, and investigators knew the group allocation. TCR Vbeta CDR3 sequencing of approximately 140 peripheral blood samples (under 45 ophthalmopathy, about 80 hyperthyroidism and approximately 17 progressor patients) is reported in the paper.

The sequence links TRBV28 to TRBJ1-1, with 9 middle bases fitting TRBD1. This clonotype originated in a woman between 18 and 29 years old with Graves disease. Donor details come from another sample of the same person, matched by shared clones. The sample consisted of peripheral blood mononuclear cells (PBMCs), taken at new diagnosis, from a patient treated with antithyroid drugs. The CDR3 region: CASSSPRDRAQLTEAFF. The DNA is TGTGCCAGCAGTTCGCCCCGGGACAGGGCCCAGCTCACTGAAGCTTTCTTT. Supplemented by the reference TRBV28 and TRBJ1-1 proteins around the CDR3, the complete variable domain is DVKVTQSSRYLVKRTGEKVFLECVQDMDHENMFWYRQDPGLGLRLIYFSYDVKMKEKGDIPEGYSVSREKKERFSLILESASTNQTSMYLCASSSPRDRAQLTEAFFGQGTRLTVV.